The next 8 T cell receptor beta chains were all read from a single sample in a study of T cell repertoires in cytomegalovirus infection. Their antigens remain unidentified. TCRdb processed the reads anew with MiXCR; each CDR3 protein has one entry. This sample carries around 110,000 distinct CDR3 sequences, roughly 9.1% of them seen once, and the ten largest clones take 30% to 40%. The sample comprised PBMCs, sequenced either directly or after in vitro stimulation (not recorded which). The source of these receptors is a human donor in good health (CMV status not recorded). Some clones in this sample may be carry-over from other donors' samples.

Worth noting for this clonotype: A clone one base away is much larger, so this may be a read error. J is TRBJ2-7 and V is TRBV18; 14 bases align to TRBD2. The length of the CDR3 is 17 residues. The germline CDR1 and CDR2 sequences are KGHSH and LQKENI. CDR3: CTSSPNTGLAGAYEQYF. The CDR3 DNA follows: TGTACCAGCTCGCCGAATACGGGACTAGCGGGGGCCTACGAGCAGTACTTC.

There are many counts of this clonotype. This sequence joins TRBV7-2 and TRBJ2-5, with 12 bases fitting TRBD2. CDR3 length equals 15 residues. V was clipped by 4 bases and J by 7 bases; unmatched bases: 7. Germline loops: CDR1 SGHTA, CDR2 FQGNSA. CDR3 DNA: TGTGCCAGCAGCTCCCTAGCGGGAGGGCGGGGGACCCAGTACTTC. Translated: CASSSLAGGRGTQYF. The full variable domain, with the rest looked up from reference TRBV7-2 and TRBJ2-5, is GAGVSQSPSNKVTEKGKDVELRCDPISGHTALYWYRQSLGQGLEFLIYFQGNSAPDKSGLPSDRFSAERTGGSVSTLTIQRTQQEDSAVYLCASSSLAGGRGTQYFGPGTRLLVL.

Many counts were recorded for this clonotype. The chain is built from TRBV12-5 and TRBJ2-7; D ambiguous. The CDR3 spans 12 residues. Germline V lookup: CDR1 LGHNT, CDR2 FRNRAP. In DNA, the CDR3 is TGTGCTAGTGGTTTGCCCCTGGACCTGCCGAGCGTC. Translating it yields CASGLPLDLPSV.

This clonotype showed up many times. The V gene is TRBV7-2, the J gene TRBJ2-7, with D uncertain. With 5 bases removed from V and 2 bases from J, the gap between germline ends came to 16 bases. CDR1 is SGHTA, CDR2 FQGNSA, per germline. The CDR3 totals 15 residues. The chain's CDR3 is CASSPRSAGTYEQYF. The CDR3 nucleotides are TGTGCCAGCAGCCCTCGGTCGGCAGGAACCTACGAGCAGTACTTC.

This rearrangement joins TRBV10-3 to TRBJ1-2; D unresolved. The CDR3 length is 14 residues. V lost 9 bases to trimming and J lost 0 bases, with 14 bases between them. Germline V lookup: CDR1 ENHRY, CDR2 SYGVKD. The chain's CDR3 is CAIRVGVSNYGYTF. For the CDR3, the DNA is TGTGCCATTAGGGTTGGGGTATCTAACTATGGCTACACCTTC.

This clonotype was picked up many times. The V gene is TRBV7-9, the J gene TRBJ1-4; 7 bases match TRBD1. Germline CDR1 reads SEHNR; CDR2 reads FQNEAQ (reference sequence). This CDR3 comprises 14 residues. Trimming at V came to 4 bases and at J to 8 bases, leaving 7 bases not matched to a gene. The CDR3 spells CASSSATGDEKLFF. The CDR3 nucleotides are TGTGCCAGCAGCTCGGCTACAGGGGACGAAAAACTGTTTTTT.

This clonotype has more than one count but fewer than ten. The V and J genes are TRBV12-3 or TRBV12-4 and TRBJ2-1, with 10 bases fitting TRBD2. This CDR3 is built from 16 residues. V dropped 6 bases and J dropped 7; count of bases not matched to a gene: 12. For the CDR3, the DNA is TGTGCCAGCAGCCCCACGCTAGCGGGAGTGGGGAATGAGCAGTTCTTC. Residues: CASSPTLAGVGNEQFF.

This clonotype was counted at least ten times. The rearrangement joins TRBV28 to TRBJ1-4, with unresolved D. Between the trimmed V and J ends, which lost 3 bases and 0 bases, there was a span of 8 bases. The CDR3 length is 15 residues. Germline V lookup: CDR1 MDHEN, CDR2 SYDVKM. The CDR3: CASSFNGATNEKLFF. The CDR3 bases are TGTGCCAGCAGTTTTAATGGGGCAACTAATGAAAAACTGTTTTTT.